This T cell receptor beta chain was documented in a study of cytomegalovirus exposure and HLA in healthy donors. This PCR relied on a set of 60 Vbeta primers and 13 Jbeta primers. Data came from immunoSEQ multiplex PCR; TCRdb stores just in-frame clones and leaves some out. The profile shows 100,000 to 150,000 clones, around 83% of them singletons. The V gene's germline CDR1 is MGHRA and CDR2 YSYEKL. V lost 3 bases, J lost 2 bases, and 5 bases stayed unmatched. The CDR3 runs to 16 residues. The sequence was collected from a human donor in good health. Sequencing was performed on PBMCs. The gene calls are TRBV4-1 and TRBJ2-1; 9 bases match TRBD1. This CDR3 is CASSQRQGVTYNEQFF. CDR3 DNA sequence: TGCGCCAGCAGCCAGAGACAGGGGGTCACCTACAATGAGCAGTTCTTC.